Below are 15 T cell receptor beta chains sequenced from a single sample in a study of T cells after yellow fever vaccination. TCRdb reprocessed the 5' RACE reads via MiXCR and lists one record per CDR3 protein. The sample comprises about 580,000 distinct CDR3 sequences, around 17% of which are singletons, and 17% rests with the top ten. The sequences come from PBMCs, collected about 5 days after the first yellow fever vaccination. All receptors derive from a man younger than 35 who received the YFV17D yellow fever vaccine.

This clonotype was picked up a small number of times. The V and J genes are TRBV5-6 and TRBJ1-6, with D perhaps TRBD1 (6 bases). This CDR3 spans 14 amino acids. Looked up from germline, CDR1 is SGHDT and CDR2 is YYEEEE. V was clipped by 4 bases and J by 8 bases, with 13 bases between them. The chain's CDR3 is CASSLQGYDSPLHF. The CDR3 coding sequence is TGTGCCAGCAGCCTACAGGGATATGATTCACCCCTCCACTTT.

The rearrangement links TRBV4-3 to TRBJ1-4; TRBD1 is a possible D gene (5 bases). Germline V gene sequence: CDR1 LGHNA, CDR2 YSLEER. Between the trimmed V and J ends, which lost 1 base and 8 bases, there was a span of 14 bases. This CDR3 has 15 amino acids. The CDR3 loop reads CASSQAAGKGEKLFF. CDR3 bases: TGCGCCAGCAGCCAAGCGGCAGGGAAGGGGGAAAAACTGTTTTTT.

This chain joins TRBV5-4 and TRBJ1-4; 10 bases map to TRBD1. Germline loops: CDR1 SGHNT, CDR2 YYREEE (reference sequence). V was clipped by 3 bases and J by 12 bases; unmatched bases: 11. The CDR3 sequence is 15 residues long. Written as DNA, the CDR3 is TGTGCCAGCAGCTCCCGGGACAGGGGCCGCCAAGAACTGTTTTTT. The encoded protein is CASSSRDRGRQELFF.

The V and J genes are TRBV25-1 and TRBJ1-6; D is possibly TRBD1 (5 bases). The ends were cut back, 4 bases at V and 13 bases at J, with 23 bases in the middle. Germline CDR1 is MGHDK and CDR2 is SYGVNS. This CDR3 is 16 amino acids long. As DNA, the CDR3 is TGTGCCAGCAGTGCTGAGCGGGACGGTGAAAGGCTGCCCCTCCACTTT. Translated, it gives CASSAERDGERLPLHF.

The genes are TRBV12-3 or TRBV12-4 and TRBJ1-1, with 7 bases that match TRBD1. There are 15 residues in the CDR3. V was pared by 7 bases and J by 1 base, with 9 bases of the junction left unmatched. The CDR3 nucleotides read TGTGCCAGCACCCGTCAGGGGACAGCGAACACTGAAGCTTTCTTT. Amino acid sequence: CASTRQGTANTEAFF.

This clonotype was detected only a few times. The rearrangement joins TRBV7-2 to TRBJ2-5; 7 nucleotides match TRBD1. In germline, CDR1 is SGHTA, CDR2 FQGNSA. This CDR3 region has 16 residues. The J segment lost 6 bases and the V segment lost 1 base, leaving 11 bases of the junction unmatched. In DNA, the CDR3 is TGTGCCAGCAGCTTAGACGAGACAGGGTTGGGAAAGACCCAGTACTTC. Its translation: CASSLDETGLGKTQYF.

This clonotype came up a few times. V gene TRBV7-2 combines with J gene TRBJ2-1, with TRBD2 matching over 10 bases. The V segment lost 4 bases and the J segment 3 bases; nucleotides outside the gene matches: 3. CDR3 length: 15 amino acids. Germline V CDR1 and CDR2: SGHTA, FQGNSA. The CDR3 loop reads CASSSLAGVYNEQFF. CDR3 nucleotide sequence: TGTGCCAGCAGCTCGCTAGCGGGGGTCTACAATGAGCAGTTCTTC.

CDR3 bases: TGTGCCACAGGGACAGGGAATAATTCACCCCTCCACTTT. This encodes CATGTGNNSPLHF. V and J are TRBV2 and TRBJ1-6, with TRBD1 matching over 9 bases. Germline values: CDR1 SNHLY, CDR2 FYNNEI. Trimming removed 10 bases from V and 5 bases from J; junction bases left unmatched: 3. This CDR3 has 13 residues.

This clonotype was found a few times. This chain uses TRBV12-3 or TRBV12-4 with TRBJ1-2, with D unresolved. This CDR3 is 15 amino acids long. Trimming took 1 base from V and 6 from J, leaving 15 bases between them. CDR3 nucleotide sequence: TGTGCCAGCAGTTTAGTCCCTCCGGGCTCCGATGGCTACACCTTC. Amino acids: CASSLVPPGSDGYTF.

This sequence joins TRBV6-2 or TRBV6-3 and TRBJ1-2, with 7 bases matching TRBD1. The V gene's germline CDR1 is MNHEY and CDR2 SVGEGT. V shed 8 bases, J shed 8 bases, and the junction held 14 bases outside the gene matches. The CDR3 is 14 residues long. Written as DNA, the CDR3 is TGTGCCAGCCGGTCCGCCGACAGGGTAAAGGGCTACACCTTC. It codes for CASRSADRVKGYTF.

This clonotype turned up a few times. The chain combines TRBV7-9 with TRBJ1-1, with a weak D call TRBD1 (6 bases). Germline V gene data show CDR1 as SEHNR and CDR2 as FQNEAQ (reference sequence). With 0 bases removed from V and 10 bases from J, the gap between germline ends came to 18 bases. This CDR3 spans 15 amino acids. The CDR3, as DNA: TGTGCCAGCAGCTTAGCGGTAGGGGGTTATACCGGAGCTTTCTTT. This encodes CASSLAVGGYTGAFF.

The table lists this clonotype with a few counts. The chain employs TRBV5-1 and TRBJ1-1; perhaps TRBD1 as D (6 bases). CDR1 is SGHRS and CDR2 is YFSETQ in the germline V gene. This CDR3 has 15 residues. The V gene lost 4 bases and the J gene lost 4 bases, with 17 bases spanning the gap. The CDR3 reads CASSPRGGESTEAFF. The CDR3 DNA is TGCGCCAGCAGCCCTAGGGGGGGTGAGAGCACTGAAGCTTTCTTT.

This chain uses TRBV6-1 with TRBJ1-5; TRBD1 matches at 10 bases. Trimming took 6 bases from V and 3 from J; bases not matched to a gene: 5. The CDR3 totals 15 residues. Germline V gives CDR1 MNHNS, CDR2 SASEGT. CDR3 DNA: TGTGCCAGCAGCATAGGGACAGGGGCCAATCAGCCCCAGCATTTT. Translated, it gives CASSIGTGANQPQHF.

The rearrangement uses TRBV7-2 and TRBJ2-5, with D maybe TRBD1 (6 bases). This CDR3 contains 16 residues. The ends were cut back, 1 base at V and 6 bases at J, with 18 bases in the middle. Germline V gives CDR1 SGHTA, CDR2 FQGNSA. Here the CDR3 DNA reads TGTGCCAGCAGCTTAGGAGGTGGGGGCCCGTGGAAGACCCAGTACTTC. Its translation: CASSLGGGGPWKTQYF.

This clonotype was found many times. This chain uses TRBV18 with TRBJ2-1, with D maybe TRBD1 (6 bases). V lost 5 bases and J lost 1, with 12 bases in between. Per germline, CDR1 KGHSH and CDR2 LQKENI. This CDR3 has 15 amino acids. The CDR3 region has the DNA TGTGCCAGCTCATATGGACAGTATTCCTACAATGAGCAGTTCTTC. The encoded protein is CASSYGQYSYNEQFF.